This passage covers 27 T cell receptor beta chains from one sample sequenced in a study of CXCR3-negative and CXCR3-positive naive CD8 T cells. 5' RACE that incorporated UMI labels was used to prepare the TRB cDNA libraries. Each CDR3 protein gets one entry in TCRdb, which reprocessed the 5' RACE reads and gives no DNA. This sample's clone table lists 150,000 or so distinct CDR3 sequences. No antigen is known for these receptors. General observations from the study: For CXCR3-positive naive cells, TRB CDR3s were more hydrophobic than those of CXCR3-negative naive cells.

Sequencing was carried out using naive CXCR3+ CD8+ T cells from blood. Documented subset: CD45RO-CCR7+CD27+CD95- naive CD8+ T cells expressing CXCR3 (TNR3+). The receptors shown here come from a human donor in good health. Some clones in this sample may be carry-over from other donors' samples.

This sequence joins TRBV15 and TRBJ1-5. Germline V gene lookup returns CDR1 LNHNV and CDR2 YYDKDF (reference sequence). This CDR3 is 14 amino acids long. This CDR3 reads CATSRDRGNQPQHF.

The CDR3 spells CASSVGDTGYQNSPLHF. V is TRBV9 and J is TRBJ1-6; the TCRdb D gene call, TRBD1, has no DNA to confirm it. Germline CDR1 and CDR2: SGDLS and YYNGEE. The CDR3 extends over 17 amino acids.

The rearrangement links TRBV4-2 to TRBJ1-2; the D gene TCRdb calls, TRBD1, cannot be checked with no DNA. Per germline, CDR1 LGHNA and CDR2 YNFKEQ. This CDR3 has 14 residues. The CDR3 reads CASSHGGAAYGYTF.

The rearrangement uses TRBV29-1 and TRBJ1-1. The CDR3 loop spans 13 amino acids. Germline assignment: CDR1 SQVTM and CDR2 ANQGSEA. The CDR3 here is CSVVLGMNTEAFF.

This rearrangement joins TRBV30 to TRBJ2-4. There are 12 residues in the CDR3. In germline, CDR1 is GTSNPN, CDR2 SVGIG (reference sequence). CDR3 in amino acids: CAWSGGENIQYF.

The chain couples TRBV6-5 to TRBJ2-2. Germline CDR1 MNHEY, CDR2 SVGAGI. This CDR3 is built from 14 residues. CDR3 protein: CASSYQQHTGELFF.

This chain connects TRBV2 to TRBJ2-5; TCRdb lists TRBD2, though no DNA is available to test this call. CDR3 length: 15 residues. Germline V gene data show CDR1 as SNHLY and CDR2 as FYNNEI. CDR3: CASSGAGAGQETQYF.

The V call is TRBV6-4, the J call TRBJ2-6; absent DNA, TCRdb's TRBD1 call cannot be checked. Germline assignment: CDR1 MRHNA and CDR2 SNTAGT. The CDR3 runs 18 residues. The CDR3 loop is CASSDLWTGLSGANVLTF.

The J gene is TRBJ1-4, the V gene TRBV7-9; the D gene TCRdb calls, TRBD1, cannot be checked with no DNA. CDR1 and CDR2 (germline): SEHNR, FQNEAQ (reference sequence). CDR3 length: 13 amino acids. The chain's CDR3 is CASSSGGDEKLFF.

The genes are TRBV2 and TRBJ2-5; there is no DNA to check the TCRdb D call of TRBD2. The germline CDR1 and CDR2 sequences are SNHLY and FYNNEI. There are 15 residues in the CDR3. The CDR3 reads CASSDFGLADLTQYF.

This chain joins TRBV29-1 and TRBJ2-1; TCRdb designates TRBD2, a call that cannot be tested without DNA. Per the germline V gene, CDR1 is SQVTM and CDR2 is ANQGSEA. The CDR3 consists of 15 residues. This CDR3 reads CSVEGWDLLTTEQFF.

The chain uses TRBV5-1 and TRBJ2-1; the D call from TCRdb, TRBD1, cannot be confirmed without DNA. In germline, CDR1 is SGHRS, CDR2 YFSETQ. CDR3 length: 15 residues. The CDR3 loop reads CASSNPPTGSYEQFF.

The V and J genes are TRBV29-1 and TRBJ2-1; TCRdb gives TRBD2 as the D gene, but with no DNA this cannot be confirmed. Germline CDR1 and CDR2: SQVTM and ANQGSEA. The CDR3 runs to 13 residues. CDR3 residues: CSVVTAGGVEQFF.

This chain joins TRBV13 and TRBJ1-1; absent DNA, TCRdb's TRBD1 call cannot be checked. The V gene's germline CDR1 is PRHDT and CDR2 FYEKMQ (reference sequence). This CDR3 has 11 amino acids. This CDR3 is CASPTRGEAFF.

This chain joins TRBV3-1 and TRBJ2-7. Germline loops: CDR1 LGHDT, CDR2 YNNKEL (reference sequence). The CDR3 spans 13 residues. The CDR3 sequence is CASSLGFSPEQYF.

This chain joins TRBV5-1 and TRBJ1-1; TCRdb calls TRBD1, which cannot be checked without DNA. Germline V gene lookup returns CDR1 SGHRS and CDR2 YFSETQ. There are 14 residues in the CDR3. CDR3 in amino acids: CASSLGTGFTEPFF.

The chain links TRBV3-1 to TRBJ2-5; the D gene TCRdb calls, TRBD1, cannot be checked with no DNA. This CDR3 has 15 residues. Germline CDR1 LGHDT, CDR2 YNNKEL (reference sequence). The CDR3 sequence is CASSQDRTGWGTQYF.

The chain employs TRBV28 and TRBJ1-1. The length of the CDR3 is 14 residues. The germline V gene has CDR1 MDHEN and CDR2 SYDVKM. This CDR3 is CASSLLRTRTEAFF.

This rearrangement joins TRBV5-8 to TRBJ2-7. The CDR3 spans 14 residues. CDR1 is SGHTS and CDR2 is YDEGEE in the germline V gene. CDR3 sequence reads: CASSFSPSSYEQYF.

The gene calls are TRBV7-6 and TRBJ2-3; TCRdb's D call, TRBD2, is unchecked because there is no DNA. The germline gives CDR1 SGHVS, CDR2 FNYEAQ. This CDR3 is 17 amino acids long. The CDR3 loop reads CASSLNVAGGSTDTQYF.

This chain links TRBV24-1 with TRBJ2-3. Germline values: CDR1 KGHDR, CDR2 SFDVKD. The CDR3 has 15 residues. The CDR3: CATSGMRQATDTQYF.

The chain combines TRBV20-1 with TRBJ1-2; TCRdb's D call of TRBD1 is untestable without DNA. Germline V lookup: CDR1 DFQATT, CDR2 SNEGSKA (reference sequence). The CDR3 loop spans 19 amino acids. CDR3 residues: CSATSNLILSWAGAHGYTF.

The chain has TRBV6-4 and TRBJ2-5; lacking DNA, the TRBD2 call made by TCRdb goes unchecked. Germline lookup yields CDR1 MRHNA and CDR2 SNTAGT. The CDR3 extends over 15 amino acids. CDR3 region: CAIMPAGLAKETQYF.

CDR3 residues: CASSVVTGELFF. The rearrangement uses TRBV2 and TRBJ2-2. Germline V lookup: CDR1 SNHLY, CDR2 FYNNEI. This CDR3 is built from 12 residues.

The chain combines TRBV7-9 with TRBJ2-2. Germline V lookup: CDR1 SEHNR, CDR2 FQNEAQ (reference sequence). CDR3 length equals 16 residues. This chain's CDR3 is CASSLGVSVNTGELFF. The full variable domain, completed using reference TRBV7-9 and TRBJ2-2, is DTGVSQNPRHKITKRGQNVTFRCDPISEHNRLYWYRQTLGQGPEFLTYFQNEAQLEKSRLLSDRFSAERPKGSFSTLEIQRTEQGDSAMYLCASSLGVSVNTGELFFGEGSRLTVL.

CDR3 residues: CSVGSPERNSYNEQFF. The chain combines TRBV29-1 with TRBJ2-1. From germline, CDR1 is SQVTM and CDR2 ANQGSEA. The length of the CDR3 is 16 residues.

The chain employs TRBV5-1 and TRBJ2-7; TCRdb gives TRBD1 as the D gene, but with no DNA this cannot be confirmed. This CDR3 has 15 residues. Germline lookup yields CDR1 SGHRS and CDR2 YFSETQ. The CDR3 loop is CASSFFPSGVYEQYF.